Listed here are 12 T cell receptor beta chains from one sample, sequenced in a study of blood T cell repertoires in COVID-19 (dated by TCRdb to about 2020). Library preparation used the immunoSEQ multiplex PCR assay. Entries here come from immuneACCESS through TCRdb and include only in-frame sequences with V and J called. Some clones fail to appear in such tables; in the studies checked, an unresolved V gene covers under half of the shortfall, and the cause of the remainder is unknown. For this sample the table gives 250,000 to 300,000 clones, of which approximately 78% were detected only once. The ten most abundant clones make up about 5% of the sample. Sequencing used PBMCs or T cells enriched from blood (not recorded which). These receptors originate from a man aged 35 to 55 who had been exposed to COVID-19.

The genes are TRBV18 and TRBJ2-3; unclear D gene. Germline assignment: CDR1 KGHSH and CDR2 LQKENI. The CDR3 has 12 amino acids. The V end lost 0 bases, the J end lost 7 bases, and 5 bases lay between the germline ends. CDR3: CASSPPAHTQYF. The CDR3 nucleotides are TGTGCCAGCTCACCACCAGCCCATACGCAGTATTTT.

V is TRBV27 and J is TRBJ2-7; TRBD1 is a possible D gene (5 bases). V lost 6 bases, J lost 2 bases, and 17 bases lay in between. CDR3 size: 15 residues. Germline assignment: CDR1 MNHEY and CDR2 SMNVEV (reference sequence). The CDR3 DNA reads as TGTGCCAGCAGGCCGGACACGCTTACAACCTACGAGCAGTACTTC. Amino acid sequence: CASRPDTLTTYEQYF.

In this sample, this clone turned up a few times. This chain connects TRBV30 to TRBJ2-1, with D possibly being TRBD1 (7 bases). There are 15 residues in the CDR3. The V end lost 0 bases, the J end lost 5 bases, and 14 bases lay between the germline ends. Germline CDR1 and CDR2: GTSNPN and SVGIG (reference sequence). The CDR3 sequence is CAWSVWQGGNNEQFF. CDR3 nucleotides: TGTGCCTGGAGTGTCTGGCAGGGGGGTAACAATGAGCAGTTCTTC. Based on the CDR3 plus reference TRBV30 and TRBJ2-1, the full variable domain is SQTIHQWPATLVQPVGSPLSLECTVEGTSNPNLYWYRQAAGRGLQLLFYSVGIGQISSEVPQNLSASRPQDRQFILSSKKLLLSDSGFYLCAWSVWQGGNNEQFFGPGTRLTVL.

This clone appeared a single time. The chain is built from TRBV18 and TRBJ1-2, with D possibly matching TRBD1 (5 bases). Germline V gives CDR1 KGHSH, CDR2 LQKENI. V was clipped by 5 bases and J by 6 bases, with 13 bases between them. CDR3 length equals 13 residues. The CDR3 sequence is CASSADRVNGYTF. The CDR3 nucleotides read TGTGCCAGCTCAGCCGACAGAGTAAATGGCTACACCTTC.

The chain is built from TRBV4-2 and TRBJ1-4, with 9 bases aligning to TRBD1. CDR1 and CDR2 (germline): LGHNA, YNFKEQ. V lost 0 bases to trimming and J lost 7 bases; unmatched junction nucleotides: 18. The CDR3 consists of 20 residues. The CDR3 loop is CASSQEEGQGNGVAGEKLFF. As DNA, the CDR3 is TGTGCCAGCAGCCAAGAGGAGGGACAGGGAAACGGGGTAGCCGGTGAAAAACTGTTTTTT.

The rearrangement uses TRBV4-1 and TRBJ1-4; TRBD1 is a possible D gene (6 bases). CDR1 is MGHRA, CDR2 YSYEKL, per germline. V gave up 6 bases and J gave up 9 bases, with 17 bases separating them. The CDR3 is 14 residues long. The CDR3 is CASSQTGLMKKLFF. The CDR3 nucleotides read TGCGCCAGCAGTCAGACAGGTTTAATGAAAAAACTGTTTTTT.

For this clone: This likely reflects a read error, since a far larger clone is one base away. The rearrangement uses TRBV6-1 and TRBJ2-1, with 12 bases matching TRBD2. V dropped 2 bases and J dropped 6; count of bases not matched to a gene: 2. Germline lookup yields CDR1 MNHNS and CDR2 SASEGT. The CDR3 runs to 15 residues. The CDR3 nucleotides are TGTGCCAGCAGTGAACTAGCGGGAGGGTTCAATGAGCAGTTCTTC. It specifies CASSELAGGFNEQFF.

This chain connects TRBV9 to TRBJ1-2, with a possible D match to TRBD1 (5 bases). With 0 bases removed from V and 7 bases from J, the gap between germline ends came to 10 bases. CDR1 is SGDLS and CDR2 is YYNGEE in the germline V gene. This CDR3 contains 13 residues. The CDR3 DNA reads as TGTGCCAGCAGCGTAGTGGGGCAGAGTGGCTACACCTTC. It yields the protein CASSVVGQSGYTF.

The V call is TRBV5-1, the J call TRBJ2-3; 11 bases align to TRBD2. Germline loops: CDR1 SGHRS, CDR2 YFSETQ. J lost 8 bases, V lost 4 bases, and 9 bases had no gene match. The CDR3 consists of 15 residues. The CDR3 spells CASSATSGREGTQYF. In DNA form, the CDR3 reads TGCGCCAGCAGCGCCACTAGCGGGAGAGAAGGTACGCAGTATTTT.

This chain connects TRBV13 to TRBJ1-1, with D perhaps TRBD1 (5 bases). V gave up 0 bases and J gave up 8 bases, with 7 bases separating them. This CDR3 has 12 amino acids. CDR1 is PRHDT and CDR2 is FYEKMQ in the germline V gene (reference sequence). CDR3 nucleotides: TGTGCCAGCAGCTTAGGCGGGGGAGAAGCTTTCTTT. It yields the protein CASSLGGGEAFF.

V and J are TRBV12-3 or TRBV12-4 and TRBJ2-7, with D possibly matching TRBD1 (5 bases). V lost 5 bases and J 3 bases, leaving 11 bases between the germline ends. CDR3 length: 13 amino acids. CDR3 nucleotides: TGTGCCAGCAGTCCCGACAGCCTCTACGAGCAGTACTTC. Amino acids: CASSPDSLYEQYF.

This chain uses TRBV5-1 with TRBJ2-2; 9 bases match TRBD1. With 2 bases clipped from V and 3 bases from J, the junction kept 5 bases outside the gene matches. Germline CDR1 SGHRS, CDR2 YFSETQ. This CDR3 has 16 residues. CDR3: CASSFGGTGHTGELFF. CDR3 DNA: TGCGCCAGCAGCTTTGGCGGGACAGGGCACACCGGGGAGCTGTTTTTT.